A selection of T cell receptor beta chains follows, all from one sample in a study of blood T cell repertoires in COVID-19. Data came from immunoSEQ multiplex PCR; TCRdb stores just in-frame clones and leaves some out. Among roughly 100,000 clones listed, approximately 87% were seen once. Material: peripheral blood. These receptors all stem from a human donor in a cohort sampled during active COVID-19. The CDR3 runs from the conserved cysteine through the conserved F or W. D genes are given only for firm matches. Where a row states a size, it is once, few, many or the class of an expanded clone; other rows omit it.

>TRBJ1-1|NA|NA|TRBV6-5|15
CASSPTWGYRTEAFF
TGTGCCAGCAGTCCCACTTGGGGTTACAGGACCGAAGCTTTCTTT
>TRBJ1-2|NA|NA|TRBV6-5|12
CASSYRGSGYTF
TGTGCCAGCAGTTATCGGGGATCAGGCTACACCTTC
>TRBJ1-2|NA|NA|TRBV28|12
CASSDSNYGYTF
TGTGCCAGCAGTGACAGTAACTATGGCTACACCTTC
>TRBJ2-7|NA|NA|TRBV12-3/TRBV12-4|12
CASRGAFHEQYF
TGTGCCAGCAGGGGGGCCTTCCACGAGCAGTACTTC
>TRBJ1-4|few|TRBD1|TRBV6-6|17
CASSPITQTGTGEKLFF
TGTGCCAGCAGTCCCATAACCCAAACAGGGACAGGGGAAAAACTGTTTTTT
>TRBJ2-2|NA|TRBD2|TRBV11-2|14
CATAGGLNTGELFF
TGTGCCACAGCGGGGGGTCTGAACACCGGGGAGCTGTTTTTT
>TRBJ2-5|NA|NA|TRBV2|14
CASTEGVLMGTQYF
TGTGCCAGCACCGAGGGAGTCCTAATGGGGACCCAGTACTTC
>TRBJ2-7|NA|NA|TRBV12-3/TRBV12-4|13
CASSLWGRDEQYF
TGTGCCAGCAGTTTATGGGGGCGGGACGAGCAGTACTTC
>TRBJ2-3|NA|TRBD2|TRBV9|16
CASSPRLAASTDTQYF
TGTGCCAGCAGCCCGCGACTAGCGGCTAGCACAGATACGCAGTATTTT
>TRBJ1-1|few|NA|TRBV6-4|14
CASTPSPGSTEAFF
TGTGCCAGCACTCCCTCCCCGGGAAGCACTGAAGCTTTCTTT
>TRBJ1-2|NA|TRBD1|TRBV19|15
CASSPRQGAGYGYTF
TGTGCCAGTAGTCCCAGACAGGGGGCAGGCTATGGCTACACCTTC
>TRBJ1-5|NA|TRBD1|TRBV28|16
CASTPTRGLGNQPQHF
TGTGCCAGCACCCCCACTAGGGGGCTGGGCAATCAGCCCCAGCATTTT
>TRBJ2-1|once|NA|TRBV27|16
CASSFGISGGLDEQFF
TGTGCCAGCAGTTTTGGCATCAGTGGGGGCCTCGATGAGCAGTTCTTC
>TRBJ1-1|NA|NA|TRBV10-3|13
CAISQGLRAEAFF
TGTGCCATCAGCCAGGGCCTTCGGGCTGAAGCTTTCTTT
>TRBJ2-2|few|NA|TRBV6-1|15
CASSEASRGTGELFF
TGTGCCAGCAGTGAAGCCTCGCGGGGCACCGGGGAGCTGTTTTTT
>TRBJ1-2|NA|TRBD1|TRBV19|16
CASSIDFEQGNYGYTF
TGTGCCAGTAGTATAGATTTCGAACAGGGGAACTATGGCTACACCTTC
>TRBJ1-2|NA|NA|TRBV29-1|12
CSAPGREDGYTF
TGCAGCGCTCCCGGCAGGGAGGATGGCTACACCTTC
>TRBJ1-3|NA|NA|TRBV12-3/TRBV12-4|10
CASRLISIYF
TGTGCCAGCAGACTTATCTCCATATATTTT
>TRBJ2-5|NA|NA|TRBV7-3|13
CASSFGSQETQYF
TGTGCCAGCAGCTTCGGGAGCCAAGAGACCCAGTACTTC
>TRBJ2-3|NA|TRBD1|TRBV19|16
CASQPGTGTRRDTQYF
TGTGCCAGTCAGCCCGGGACAGGGACGAGACGAGATACGCAGTATTTT
>TRBJ1-1|NA|TRBD1|TRBV30|14
CAWTTGSAGAEAFF
TGTGCCTGGACGACAGGGTCGGCTGGCGCTGAAGCTTTCTTT
>TRBJ1-1|NA|NA|TRBV10-3|15
CAISESKGYGTEAFF
TGTGCCATCAGTGAGTCGAAGGGGTACGGCACTGAAGCTTTCTTT
>TRBJ1-2|NA|TRBD1|TRBV19|14
CAVLRDRVLRGYTF
TGTGCCGTCCTCCGGGACAGGGTGCTTCGCGGCTACACCTTC
>TRBJ1-4|NA|NA|TRBV2|14
CASSVQGALEKLFF
TGTGCCAGCAGCGTACAAGGGGCGCTTGAAAAACTGTTTTTT
>TRBJ1-3|NA|NA|TRBV18|16
CASSPEDLMEGNTIYF
TGTGCCAGCTCACCGGAGGACCTCATGGAAGGAAACACCATATATTTT
>TRBJ1-6|NA|NA|TRBV5-6|15
CASSPPAGLNSPLHF
TGTGCCAGCAGCCCGCCCGCAGGGCTAAATTCACCCCTCCACTTT
>TRBJ1-6|few|NA|TRBV28|15
CASDDTSSYNSPLHF
TGTGCCAGCGATGATACGAGCTCCTATAATTCACCCCTCCACTTT
>TRBJ2-7|NA|TRBD1|TRBV28|16
CASILIGVRGQLEQYF
TGTGCCAGCATCCTAATAGGGGTTAGGGGGCAGCTCGAGCAGTACTTC
>TRBJ2-1|NA|TRBD1|TRBV25-1|15
CASSSGQGAYNEQFF
TGTGCCAGCAGTTCCGGACAGGGGGCCTACAATGAGCAGTTCTTC
>TRBJ2-2|NA|NA|TRBV7-2|15
CASSLEGANTGELFF
TGTGCCAGCAGCTTAGAAGGAGCAAACACCGGGGAGCTGTTTTTT
>TRBJ2-7|NA|NA|TRBV28|13
CASSPLGVYEQYF
TGTGCCAGCAGTCCCCTGGGAGTCTACGAGCAGTACTTC
>TRBJ1-5|NA|NA|TRBV7-7|13
CASSPGTNQPQHF
TGTGCCAGCAGCCCAGGGACTAATCAGCCCCAGCATTTT
>TRBJ1-1|few|NA|TRBV4-2|14
CASSQLQAPPEAFF
TGTGCCAGCAGCCAACTACAGGCGCCGCCTGAAGCTTTCTTT
>TRBJ1-6|NA|NA|TRBV9|14
CASSVTQYNSPLHF
TGTGCCAGCAGCGTGACTCAGTATAATTCACCCCTCCACTTT
>TRBJ2-2|NA|NA|TRBV9|15
CASSADMGGTGELFF
TGTGCCAGCAGCGCCGACATGGGGGGCACCGGGGAGCTGTTTTTT
>TRBJ1-3|NA|NA|TRBV5-4|12
CAIGGSGNTIYF
TGTGCCATCGGCGGGTCTGGAAACACCATATATTTT
>TRBJ1-2|NA|NA|TRBV28|13
CASSLTTVYGYTF
TGTGCCAGCAGTTTAACCACAGTCTATGGCTACACCTTC
>TRBJ1-1|once|NA|TRBV6-2/TRBV6-3|15
CASRPTTGINMEAFF
TGTGCCAGCAGGCCTACCACAGGGATTAATATGGAAGCTTTCTTT
>TRBJ1-1|few|NA|TRBV3-1/TRBV3-2|13
CASTGGRATEAFF
TGTGCCAGCACCGGGGGGAGGGCTACTGAAGCTTTCTTT
>TRBJ2-3|NA|TRBD1|TRBV6-2/TRBV6-3|14
CASSYSYPGGTQYF
TGTGCCAGCAGTTACTCCTACCCAGGGGGAACGCAGTATTTT
>TRBJ2-2|once|TRBD2|TRBV3-1/TRBV3-2|11
CASGGAGELFF
TGTGCCAGCGGGGGGGCCGGGGAGCTGTTTTTT
>TRBJ1-2|once|NA|TRBV27|14
CASSLQGQRYGYTF
TGTGCCAGCAGTTTACAGGGTCAGCGCTATGGCTACACCTTC
>TRBJ1-1|NA|NA|TRBV27|15
CASTRIRGRNTEAFF
TGTGCCAGCACCCGGATCAGGGGTAGGAACACTGAAGCTTTCTTT
>TRBJ1-1|NA|TRBD1|TRBV6-5|14
CASSNRGLGTEAFF
TGTGCCAGCAGTAACAGGGGGCTGGGAACTGAAGCTTTCTTT
>TRBJ1-3|NA|NA|TRBV6-5|15
CASSHNRVSGNTIYF
TGTGCCAGCAGCCACAACAGGGTCTCCGGAAACACCATATATTTT
>TRBJ1-6|NA|TRBD1|TRBV7-3|15
CASSLDGQANSPLHF
TGTGCCAGCAGCCTAGACGGACAGGCTAATTCACCCCTCCACTTT
>TRBJ1-1|NA|TRBD1|TRBV3-1/TRBV3-2|18
CASSPLGQGARMNTEAFF
TGTGCCAGCAGCCCGCTCGGACAGGGGGCGCGAATGAACACTGAAGCTTTCTTT
>TRBJ1-2|NA|TRBD1|TRBV28|15
CASSLGGTGLDGYTF
TGTGCCAGCAGCCTAGGGGGGACAGGGCTGGATGGCTACACCTTC
>TRBJ2-7|NA|NA|TRBV3-1/TRBV3-2|13
CASSQVSSGEQYF
TGTGCCAGCAGCCAAGTCTCCAGCGGCGAGCAGTACTTC
>TRBJ2-1|NA|TRBD2|TRBV6-4|16
CASRSLAGGPYNEQFF
TGTGCCAGCAGGTCCCTAGCGGGGGGGCCCTACAATGAGCAGTTCTTC